These 10 T cell receptor beta chains were all obtained from the same sample, sequenced in a study of CD4+ T cells in melanoma (dated by TCRdb to between 2020 and 2023). Preparation of the library involved the immunoSEQ multiplex PCR assay. TCRdb holds this immuneACCESS table with in-frame rearrangements only. Some clones are missing; in checked studies, unresolved V genes explain under half, and the rest has no known cause. This sample lists 140,000 or so clones; about nine tenths were detected once. The ten largest clones take up roughly 1.4% of the sample. Every receptor here comes from a human donor with melanoma.

The V gene is TRBV7-9, the J gene TRBJ1-1; D might be TRBD1 (5 bases). The CDR3 length is 14 residues. Trimming removed 8 bases from V and 3 bases from J, with 16 bases in between. The germline V gene has CDR1 SEHNR and CDR2 FQNEAQ (reference sequence). The CDR3 protein is CASSDQGSDTEAFF. The CDR3 DNA sequence: TGTGCCAGCTCCGATCAGGGCTCAGACACTGAAGCTTTCTTT.

This clone was counted only a few times. This chain links TRBV5-1 with TRBJ2-1; D possibly corresponds to TRBD1 (6 bases). The V end was cut by 4 bases, the J end by 2 bases, with 16 bases between. CDR3 length: 16 residues. The germline gives CDR1 SGHRS, CDR2 YFSETQ. CDR3 DNA sequence: TGCGCCAGCAGCCGGAGACAGGATAATGCCTACAATGAGCAGTTCTTC. Its protein product is CASSRRQDNAYNEQFF.

This chain links TRBV5-1 with TRBJ2-5; the match to TRBD2 covers 10 bases. Germline V lookup: CDR1 SGHRS, CDR2 YFSETQ. V lost 2 bases to trimming and J lost 5 bases; unmatched junction nucleotides: 9. The CDR3 contains 16 residues. The CDR3 bases are TGCGCCAGCAGCTTTGAGCTACTAGCGGGGACCGAGACCCAGTACTTC. This translates into CASSFELLAGTETQYF.

The genes are TRBV19 and TRBJ1-1; no clear D. The V end was cut by 1 base, the J end by 4 bases, with 10 bases between. The CDR3 has 14 amino acids. Germline loops: CDR1 LNHDA, CDR2 SQIVND (reference sequence). CDR3 in DNA: TGTGCCAGTAGTATAGGGCCTGGGATCACTGAAGCTTTCTTT. Residues: CASSIGPGITEAFF.

This clone was observed a single time. A junction boundary mismatches the germline segment, possibly from a read error. V and J are TRBV30 and TRBJ1-5; D is unresolved. CDR1 is GTSNPN, CDR2 SVGIG, per germline (reference sequence). This CDR3 has 14 residues. The DNA for the CDR3 is TGTGCCTGGAGTGGGGGTAGCAACAATCGGCCCCAGCATTTT. As protein: CAWSGGSNNRPQHF.

The rearrangement joins TRBV14 to TRBJ2-3, with a tentative D call TRBD1 (6 bases). The germline CDR1 and CDR2 sequences are SGHDN and FVKESK. The CDR3 is 16 amino acids. Between the trimmed V and J ends, which lost 1 base and 2 bases, there was a span of 13 bases. CDR3 protein: CASSQVGGPTTDTQYF. The CDR3 DNA reads as TGTGCCAGCAGCCAAGTAGGGGGACCTACCACAGATACGCAGTATTTT.

The V call is TRBV6-1, the J call TRBJ2-3; TRBD2 matches 9 bases. Trimming removed 3 bases from V and 5 bases from J; junction bases left unmatched: 18. Germline V CDR1 and CDR2: MNHNS, SASEGT. The CDR3 consists of 19 residues. The CDR3 DNA sequence: TGTGCCAGCAGTGAGCGGCTGGGGGCGGGGGGGCCTCGCAGAGATACGCAGTATTTT. Translating gives CASSERLGAGGPRRDTQYF.

The chain links TRBV6-5 to TRBJ1-2; TRBD1 matches 11 bases. The CDR3 is made up of 15 amino acids. V was clipped by 7 bases and J by 3 bases; unmatched bases: 7. The germline V gene has CDR1 MNHEY and CDR2 SVGAGI. Here the CDR3 reads CASNRGQGGDYGYTF. Here the CDR3 DNA reads TGTGCCAGCAATCGGGGACAGGGGGGAGACTATGGCTACACCTTC.

This clone was counted a single time. The rearrangement uses TRBV5-1 and TRBJ2-2; TRBD2 is a possible D gene (6 bases). The CDR3 is 16 amino acids. Looked up from germline, CDR1 is SGHRS and CDR2 is YFSETQ. V lost 1 base, J lost 5 bases, and 15 bases lay in between. The CDR3 region is CASSLSGVISTGELFF. For the CDR3, the DNA is TGCGCCAGCAGCTTGTCGGGGGTAATATCAACCGGGGAGCTGTTTTTT.

The chain combines TRBV6-1 with TRBJ1-3; the D is unclear. Germline lookup yields CDR1 MNHNS and CDR2 SASEGT. The CDR3 is 13 amino acids. Trimming pared 7 bases from V and 6 bases from J, leaving 13 bases between. The CDR3, as DNA: TGTGCCAGCATTGACGATTGGGCAAACACCATATATTTT. It encodes CASIDDWANTIYF.